A single sample gave rise to the 7 T cell receptor beta chains below, sequenced in a study of early T cells in non-severe SARS-CoV-2 infection. TCRdb recomputed calls from the 5' RACE reads with MiXCR, one row per CDR3 protein. The data show around 80,000 distinct CDR3 sequences, about 12% seen once. The sample comprised whole blood. These receptors all come from an adult who was a healthcare worker with PCR-confirmed SARS-CoV-2 infection or an uninfected control (not recorded which).

This clonotype has a handful of counts. The chain's CDR3 is CASREGSTLYNEQFF. For the CDR3, the DNA is TGTGCCAGCAGGGAAGGATCTACTCTCTACAATGAGCAGTTCTTC. The chain carries TRBV11-2 and TRBJ2-1; D unclear. The V end was cut by 6 bases, the J end by 3 bases, with 15 bases between. The CDR3 has 15 amino acids. Germline V gene lookup returns CDR1 SGHAT and CDR2 FQNNGV.

This clonotype was found many times. The chain recombines TRBV28 with TRBJ2-3; 7 bases line up with TRBD2. The germline V gene encodes CDR1 MDHEN and CDR2 SYDVKM. V trimming: 4 bases; J trimming: 3 bases; junction bases outside the gene matches: 1. CDR3 length: 13 amino acids. CDR3 sequence (DNA): TGTGCCAGCAGTTGGGAGGGTACAGATACGCAGTATTTT. Translation gives CASSWEGTDTQYF.

This clonotype was seen a few times. The conserved phenylalanine or tryptophan normally closing the CDR3 is absent here, so this likely arose from a read error. This chain uses TRBV12-3 or TRBV12-4 with TRBJ2-5; 7 bases line up with TRBD1. Trimming cost V 6 bases and J 1 base; bases outside gene matches: 14. The CDR3 spans 17 residues. CDR3 in amino acids: CASSQVGFTGAQETQYS. CDR3 bases: TGTGCCAGCAGCCAAGTGGGTTTTACAGGGGCCCAAGAGACCCAGTACTCC.

CDR3: CASSSLGGSTYEQYF. DNA of the CDR3: TGTGCCAGCAGTTCCCTTGGCGGTTCTACCTACGAGCAGTACTTC. The chain links TRBV27 to TRBJ2-7; no reliable D call. Trimming removed 4 bases at V and 2 bases at J, with 15 bases between. Germline-derived CDR1 and CDR2 are MNHEY and SMNVEV (reference sequence). The length of the CDR3 is 15 residues.

The J gene is TRBJ1-3, the V gene TRBV12-3 or TRBV12-4, with 9 nucleotides matching TRBD1. The trim removed 8 bases at V and 8 bases at J, leaving 7 bases unmatched. The CDR3 is 13 amino acids. CDR3 sequence: CASYHRGLDTIYF. CDR3 sequence (DNA): TGTGCCAGCTATCACAGGGGGCTGGACACCATATATTTT.

The V and J genes are TRBV6-5 and TRBJ2-6; weak D call: TRBD2 (6 bases). Trimming cost V 5 bases and J 1 base, with 15 bases left between them. The CDR3 sequence is 17 residues long. The germline V gene has CDR1 MNHEY and CDR2 SVGAGI. CDR3 loop: CASSSREVGSGANVLTF. The CDR3 DNA sequence: TGTGCCAGCAGTAGCAGGGAGGTCGGATCTGGGGCCAACGTCCTGACTTTC.

This clonotype showed up many times. The chain recombines TRBV7-8 with TRBJ2-7; the match to TRBD1 covers 8 bases. The junction had 9 bases not matched to a gene; V was cut back by 7 bases and J by 1 base. The CDR3 runs 15 residues. Germline lookup yields CDR1 SGHVS and CDR2 FQNEAQ. The CDR3 nucleotides read TGTGCCAGCACCCCCTACCGACAGGGGTCCTACGAGCAGTACTTC. It specifies CASTPYRQGSYEQYF.